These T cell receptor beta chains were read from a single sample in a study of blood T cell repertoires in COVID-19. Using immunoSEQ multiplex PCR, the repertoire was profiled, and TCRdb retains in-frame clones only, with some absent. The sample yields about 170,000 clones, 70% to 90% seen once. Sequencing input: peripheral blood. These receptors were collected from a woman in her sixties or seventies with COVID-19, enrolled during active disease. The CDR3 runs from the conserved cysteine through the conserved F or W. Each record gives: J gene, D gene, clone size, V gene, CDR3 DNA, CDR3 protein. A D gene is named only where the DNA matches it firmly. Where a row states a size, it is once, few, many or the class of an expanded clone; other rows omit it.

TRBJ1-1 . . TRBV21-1 TGTGCCAGCTGGAGGCAGAACACTGAAGCTTTCTTT CASWRQNTEAFF
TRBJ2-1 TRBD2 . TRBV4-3 TGCGCCAGCAGCCAAAGCGGGACTAGCGGACTATACAATGAGCAGTTCTTC CASSQSGTSGLYNEQFF
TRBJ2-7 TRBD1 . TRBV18 TGTGCCAGCTCACCCGGGACAGACGAGCAGTACTTC CASSPGTDEQYF
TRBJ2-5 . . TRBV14 TGTGCCAGCAGCCTTCTAAGCAATCGACTTGAGACCCAGTACTTC CASSLLSNRLETQYF
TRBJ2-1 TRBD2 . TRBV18 TGTGCCAGCTCACCTATAAGCGGGAACTACAATGAGCAGTTCTTC CASSPISGNYNEQFF
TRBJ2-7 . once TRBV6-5 TGTGCCAGCAGTTCCAGGGTTGACGAGCAGTACTTC CASSSRVDEQYF
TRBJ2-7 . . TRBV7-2 TGTGCCAGCAGCGTACGACAGAGCTTCTACGAGCAGTACTTC CASSVRQSFYEQYF
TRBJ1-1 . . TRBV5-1 TGCGCCAGCAGCTTGTGGGACATGAACACTGAAGCTTTCTTT CASSLWDMNTEAFF
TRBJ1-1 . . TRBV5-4 TGTGCCAGCAGCTTGGAGGGGCAGAGAAACACTGAAGCTTTCTTT CASSLEGQRNTEAFF
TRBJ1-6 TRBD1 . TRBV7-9 TGTGCCAGCAGCTTTGGACAGGTGGGGACACCCCTCCACTTT CASSFGQVGTPLHF
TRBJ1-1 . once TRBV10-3 TGTGCCATCAGTGAGAGGGGCAGGACGAACACTGAAGCTTTCTTT CAISERGRTNTEAFF
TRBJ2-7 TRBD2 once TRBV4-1 TGCGCCAGCAGCGCCCCCGGACAAGGGGAGGGGCCCCGAGAGCAGTACTTC CASSAPGQGEGPREQYF
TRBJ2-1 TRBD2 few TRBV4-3 TGCGCCAGCAGCCAAGGACTAGCGGGAGGGTACAATGAGCAGTTCTTC CASSQGLAGGYNEQFF
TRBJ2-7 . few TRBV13 TGTGCCAGCAGCGCTCCTGACTATAAGCAGTACTTC CASSAPDYKQYF